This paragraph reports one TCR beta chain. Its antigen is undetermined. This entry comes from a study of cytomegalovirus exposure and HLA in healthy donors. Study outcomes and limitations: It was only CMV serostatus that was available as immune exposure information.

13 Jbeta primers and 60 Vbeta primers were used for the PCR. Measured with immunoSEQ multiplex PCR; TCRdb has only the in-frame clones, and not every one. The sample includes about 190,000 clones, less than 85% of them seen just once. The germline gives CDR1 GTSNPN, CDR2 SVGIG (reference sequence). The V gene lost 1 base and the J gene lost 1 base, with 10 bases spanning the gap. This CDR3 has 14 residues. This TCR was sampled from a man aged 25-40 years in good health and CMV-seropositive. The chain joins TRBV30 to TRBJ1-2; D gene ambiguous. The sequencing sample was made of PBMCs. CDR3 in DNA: TGTGCCTGGAGTGGAGAGTTAAATAACTATGGCTACACCTTC. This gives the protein CAWSGELNNYGYTF.